These T cell receptor beta chains were read from a single sample in a study of response to subunit inactivated influenza vaccine. From the RT-PCR reads, TCRdb called clonotypes with MiXCR, one entry per CDR3 protein. The data show some 850,000 distinct CDR3 sequences, approximately 17% seen once. This specimen consisted of PBMCs from blood, obtained 5 to 6 days after vaccination. Receptor source: a middle-aged man who received an inactivated influenza vaccine. Each CDR3 is given with its conserved first and last residue. Fields, in order: clone size, D gene, V gene, J gene, CDR3 protein, CDR3 DNA. The D gene is left open where the match is weak. For some rows the clone size is stated as once, few or many, or as a class when expanded; others skip it.

clone_size: -; d_call: TRBD2; v_call: TRBV27; j_call: TRBJ2-7; cdr3_aa: CASNRPGLAGEKQYF; cdr3_nt: TGTGCCAGCAACAGACCGGGACTAGCGGGGGAAAAGCAGTACTTC
clone_size: few; d_call: -; v_call: TRBV29-1; j_call: TRBJ1-1; cdr3_aa: CSVAVNTEAFF; cdr3_nt: TGCAGCGTTGCAGTGAACACTGAAGCTTTCTTT
clone_size: few; d_call: TRBD2; v_call: TRBV6-2/TRBV6-3; j_call: TRBJ2-3; cdr3_aa: CASSFGRREDTQYF; cdr3_nt: TGTGCCAGCAGTTTCGGGAGGCGAGAAGATACGCAGTATTTT
clone_size: -; d_call: TRBD1; v_call: TRBV4-2; j_call: TRBJ2-2; cdr3_aa: CASSQRRDSGTGELFF; cdr3_nt: TGTGCCAGCAGCCAACGCCGGGACAGTGGCACCGGGGAGCTGTTTTTT
clone_size: -; d_call: TRBD1; v_call: TRBV20-1; j_call: TRBJ1-5; cdr3_aa: CSARGGGGNQPQHF; cdr3_nt: TGCAGTGCTAGAGGAGGGGGCGGAAATCAGCCCCAGCATTTT
clone_size: -; d_call: TRBD2; v_call: TRBV7-2; j_call: TRBJ2-3; cdr3_aa: CASSQLAGGLLRTQYF; cdr3_nt: TGTGCCAGCAGCCAACTAGCGGGGGGCCTCTTGAGGACGCAGTATTTT
clone_size: few; d_call: -; v_call: TRBV5-4; j_call: TRBJ2-7; cdr3_aa: CASSLAASTYEQYF; cdr3_nt: TGTGCCAGCAGCTTAGCAGCCAGCACCTACGAGCAGTACTTC
clone_size: many; d_call: TRBD1; v_call: TRBV29-1; j_call: TRBJ2-3; cdr3_aa: CSLRKTGGFTDTQYF; cdr3_nt: TGCAGCCTCCGGAAGACAGGGGGCTTCACAGATACGCAGTATTTT
clone_size: many; d_call: TRBD2; v_call: TRBV12-3/TRBV12-4; j_call: TRBJ2-5; cdr3_aa: CASSLDSGDGETQYF; cdr3_nt: TGTGCCAGCAGTTTAGATAGCGGGGACGGAGAGACCCAGTACTTC
clone_size: few; d_call: TRBD1; v_call: TRBV9; j_call: TRBJ2-7; cdr3_aa: CASSDRGSEQYF; cdr3_nt: TGTGCCAGCAGCGACAGGGGATCCGAGCAGTACTTC
clone_size: -; d_call: -; v_call: TRBV7-9; j_call: TRBJ2-7; cdr3_aa: CASSKTRDEQYF; cdr3_nt: TGTGCCAGCAGCAAGACCAGGGACGAGCAGTACTTC
clone_size: -; d_call: -; v_call: TRBV14; j_call: TRBJ2-5; cdr3_aa: CASSQGSSVKTQYF; cdr3_nt: TGTGCCAGCAGCCAAGGGTCAAGTGTAAAGACCCAGTACTTC
clone_size: -; d_call: -; v_call: TRBV25-1; j_call: TRBJ2-5; cdr3_aa: CASSEYRDRETQYF; cdr3_nt: TGTGCCAGCAGTGAATACAGGGATCGAGAGACCCAGTACTTC
clone_size: few; d_call: -; v_call: TRBV11-2; j_call: TRBJ2-2; cdr3_aa: CASSFVRANTGELFF; cdr3_nt: TGTGCCAGCAGCTTTGTTCGGGCGAACACCGGGGAGCTGTTTTTT
clone_size: few; d_call: TRBD1; v_call: TRBV29-1; j_call: TRBJ1-1; cdr3_aa: CSVEDRGQRTEAFF; cdr3_nt: TGCAGCGTTGAGGACAGGGGGCAGAGGACTGAAGCTTTCTTT
clone_size: many; d_call: -; v_call: TRBV29-1; j_call: TRBJ2-3; cdr3_aa: CSVAPGDSTDTQYF; cdr3_nt: TGCAGCGTGGCTCCGGGGGACTCTACAGATACGCAGTATTTT
clone_size: few; d_call: TRBD1; v_call: TRBV27; j_call: TRBJ2-3; cdr3_aa: CASSLRQGYTDTQYF; cdr3_nt: TGTGCCAGCAGTTTACGACAGGGCTACACAGATACGCAGTATTTT
clone_size: -; d_call: TRBD2; v_call: TRBV7-6; j_call: TRBJ2-3; cdr3_aa: CASSLSLGGRGADTQYF; cdr3_nt: TGTGCCAGCAGCTTGAGCCTGGGCGGGAGGGGGGCAGATACGCAGTATTTT
clone_size: few; d_call: TRBD1; v_call: TRBV12-3/TRBV12-4; j_call: TRBJ2-4; cdr3_aa: CASSSTQPRQGAIQYF; cdr3_nt: TGTGCCAGCAGTTCTACACAGCCCCGACAGGGAGCAATTCAGTACTTC
clone_size: -; d_call: TRBD1; v_call: TRBV9; j_call: TRBJ1-4; cdr3_aa: CASSAGTATNEKLFF; cdr3_nt: TGTGCCAGCAGCGCCGGGACAGCAACTAATGAGAAACTGTTTTTT
clone_size: few; d_call: TRBD2; v_call: TRBV4-2; j_call: TRBJ2-2; cdr3_aa: CASSQEDSGGNTGELFF; cdr3_nt: TGTGCCAGCAGCCAAGAAGATAGCGGGGGGAACACCGGGGAGCTGTTTTTT
clone_size: -; d_call: -; v_call: TRBV20-1; j_call: TRBJ1-5; cdr3_aa: CSARGAQAQHF; cdr3_nt: TGCAGTGCTAGAGGGGCGCAGGCCCAGCATTTT
clone_size: many; d_call: TRBD1; v_call: TRBV12-3/TRBV12-4; j_call: TRBJ1-1; cdr3_aa: CASTIQGGTEAFF; cdr3_nt: TGTGCCAGCACTATACAGGGGGGCACTGAAGCTTTCTTT
clone_size: few; d_call: TRBD1; v_call: TRBV5-1; j_call: TRBJ2-2; cdr3_aa: CASSLGQGQPLTGELFF; cdr3_nt: TGCGCCAGCAGCTTGGGACAGGGACAACCACTGACCGGGGAGCTGTTTTTT
clone_size: many; d_call: TRBD2; v_call: TRBV12-3/TRBV12-4; j_call: TRBJ2-3; cdr3_aa: CASSLGLAGGADTQYF; cdr3_nt: TGCGCCAGCAGCCTCGGACTAGCCGGGGGGGCAGATACGCAGTATTTT
clone_size: few; d_call: TRBD1; v_call: TRBV5-1; j_call: TRBJ2-1; cdr3_aa: CASSTRTGDINNEQFF; cdr3_nt: TGCGCCAGCTCGACTCGGACAGGGGACATTAACAATGAGCAGTTCTTC
clone_size: few; d_call: TRBD2; v_call: TRBV3-1; j_call: TRBJ2-1; cdr3_aa: CASSQGRSGLAPFEQFF; cdr3_nt: TGTGCCAGCAGCCAAGGAAGGTCTGGACTAGCCCCTTTTGAGCAGTTCTTC
clone_size: -; d_call: TRBD2; v_call: TRBV10-3; j_call: TRBJ2-7; cdr3_aa: CAISDSGSTGSAEQYF; cdr3_nt: TGTGCCATCAGTGATAGCGGGAGTACCGGGTCGGCCGAGCAGTACTTC
clone_size: -; d_call: -; v_call: TRBV7-8; j_call: TRBJ2-3; cdr3_aa: CASSKAELGRTQYF; cdr3_nt: TGTGCCAGCAGCAAAGCCGAACTAGGCCGTACGCAGTATTTT
clone_size: many; d_call: TRBD1; v_call: TRBV12-3/TRBV12-4; j_call: TRBJ2-1; cdr3_aa: CASSRTGTGSYNEQFF; cdr3_nt: TGTGCCAGCAGTCGTACCGGGACAGGGAGCTACAATGAGCAGTTCTTC
clone_size: -; d_call: TRBD2; v_call: TRBV7-3; j_call: TRBJ2-3; cdr3_aa: CASSRSSGRAGDTQYF; cdr3_nt: TGTGCCAGCAGCCGAAGTAGCGGGAGGGCCGGCGATACGCAGTATTTT
clone_size: few; d_call: -; v_call: TRBV4-3; j_call: TRBJ2-3; cdr3_aa: CASSQDLGVSTDTQYF; cdr3_nt: TGCGCCAGCAGCCAAGATCTGGGGGTTAGCACAGATACGCAGTATTTT
clone_size: few; d_call: -; v_call: TRBV7-2; j_call: TRBJ2-3; cdr3_aa: CASSQVAMDTQYF; cdr3_nt: TGTGCCAGCAGCCAGGTCGCGATGGATACGCAGTATTTT
clone_size: -; d_call: TRBD1; v_call: TRBV5-6; j_call: TRBJ1-2; cdr3_aa: CASSLVSSGTEEPFAF; cdr3_nt: TGTGCCAGCAGCTTAGTTTCATCGGGGACAGAGGAACCCTTCGCCTTC
clone_size: few; d_call: TRBD2; v_call: TRBV27; j_call: TRBJ2-1; cdr3_aa: CASSLSTSGSSYNEQFF; cdr3_nt: TGTGCCAGCAGTTTATCCACAAGCGGGAGCTCCTACAATGAGCAGTTCTTC
clone_size: -; d_call: -; v_call: TRBV6-5; j_call: TRBJ2-1; cdr3_aa: CASSYARAYNEQFF; cdr3_nt: TGTGCCAGCAGTTACGCCAGGGCCTACAATGAGCAGTTCTTC
clone_size: -; d_call: TRBD2; v_call: TRBV6-1; j_call: TRBJ2-3; cdr3_aa: CASRPRTSGTWNTDTQYF; cdr3_nt: TGTGCCAGCAGGCCGAGGACTAGCGGGACATGGAACACAGATACGCAGTATTTT
clone_size: many; d_call: -; v_call: TRBV12-3/TRBV12-4; j_call: TRBJ2-4; cdr3_aa: CASSPKGRQYF; cdr3_nt: TGTGCCAGCAGCCCAAAAGGAAGACAGTACTTC
clone_size: many; d_call: -; v_call: TRBV9; j_call: TRBJ2-1; cdr3_aa: CASSKNNEQFF; cdr3_nt: TGTGCCAGCAGCAAGAACAATGAGCAGTTCTTC
clone_size: -; d_call: TRBD2; v_call: TRBV5-1; j_call: TRBJ2-3; cdr3_aa: CASVRLAGGRTDTQYF; cdr3_nt: TGCGCCAGCGTCCGACTAGCGGGGGGTCGCACAGATACGCAGTATTTT
clone_size: few; d_call: TRBD2; v_call: TRBV7-2; j_call: TRBJ2-3; cdr3_aa: CASSPRSGGATDTQYF; cdr3_nt: TGTGCCAGCAGCCCCCGGAGCGGGGGGGCGACAGATACGCAGTATTTT
clone_size: few; d_call: -; v_call: TRBV4-2; j_call: TRBJ2-1; cdr3_aa: CASSQDDMPPNEQFF; cdr3_nt: TGTGCCAGCAGCCAAGACGATATGCCCCCCAATGAGCAGTTCTTC
clone_size: few; d_call: -; v_call: TRBV28; j_call: TRBJ2-7; cdr3_aa: CASTPEWRRHEQYF; cdr3_nt: TGTGCCAGCACCCCCGAGTGGCGACGACACGAGCAGTACTTC
clone_size: -; d_call: -; v_call: TRBV12-3/TRBV12-4; j_call: TRBJ2-1; cdr3_aa: CASWMNEQFF; cdr3_nt: TGTGCCAGTTGGATGAATGAGCAGTTCTTC
clone_size: many; d_call: TRBD1; v_call: TRBV5-6; j_call: TRBJ2-1; cdr3_aa: CASRRGGGQGDEQFF; cdr3_nt: TGTGCCAGCAGACGCGGTGGGGGACAGGGCGATGAGCAGTTCTTC
clone_size: -; d_call: TRBD1; v_call: TRBV27; j_call: TRBJ2-1; cdr3_aa: CASSATGKYNEQFF; cdr3_nt: TGTGCCAGCAGCGCGACAGGGAAGTACAATGAGCAGTTCTTC
clone_size: -; d_call: -; v_call: TRBV4-3; j_call: TRBJ2-5; cdr3_aa: CASSQDLRAHGGETQYF; cdr3_nt: TGCGCCAGCAGCCAAGATTTGAGAGCGCATGGGGGGGAGACCCAGTACTTC
clone_size: -; d_call: TRBD2; v_call: TRBV28; j_call: TRBJ2-4; cdr3_aa: CASVLAGDEIQYF; cdr3_nt: TGTGCCAGCGTACTAGCGGGAGATGAAATTCAGTACTTC
clone_size: few; d_call: -; v_call: TRBV12-3/TRBV12-4; j_call: TRBJ2-1; cdr3_aa: CASSLTRHAEQFF; cdr3_nt: TGTGCCAGCAGTCTCACTAGGCATGCCGAGCAGTTCTTC
clone_size: many; d_call: -; v_call: TRBV12-3/TRBV12-4; j_call: TRBJ2-7; cdr3_aa: CASSSRDEQYF; cdr3_nt: TGTGCCAGCAGTTCGAGGGACGAGCAGTACTTC